This T cell receptor (beta chain) appears in the sequencing data of a study of Ad26.COV2.S vaccination and SARS-CoV-2 variants. Only in-frame clones appear in the TCRdb table, and some are missing; sequencing was by immunoSEQ multiplex PCR. The sample records under 550,000 clones, over 75% being singletons. The treatment is: 15 to 20 received Ad26.COV2.S at low or high dose, single or two shots; roughly five received placebo; per-sample allocation not given. Specimen acquisition occurred on day 63 following the initial vaccine or placebo injection. Boston supplied an adult donor aged 18-55 years. From germline, CDR1 is SGHNT and CDR2 YYREEE (reference sequence). The V gene lost 4 bases and the J gene lost 5 bases, with 16 bases spanning the gap. The CDR3 runs to 14 residues.

The chain joins TRBV5-4 to TRBJ2-7, with a weak D call TRBD2 (6 bases). The specimen was peripheral blood, collected in a trial of Ad26.COV2.S vaccine versus placebo. This receptor was taken from a person aged 18-65 years who received the Ad26.COV2.S COVID-19 vaccine or a placebo. The CDR3 sequence is CASSLGGAGNEQYF. The CDR3 nucleotides read TGTGCCAGCAGCCTGGGGGGTGCTGGTAACGAGCAGTACTTC.